This T cell receptor beta chain was captured by sequencing in a study of cytomegalovirus exposure and HLA in healthy donors. This PCR relied on a set of 60 Vbeta primers and 13 Jbeta primers. This table comes from immunoSEQ multiplex PCR, and its TCRdb copy is limited to in-frame clones, with some not included. The sample's table shows 100,000 to 150,000 clones. The CDR3 runs 14 residues. The V gene's germline CDR1 is ENHRY and CDR2 SYGVKD. The germline V and J ends were trimmed by 0 bases and 4 bases, with 9 bases remaining between them. V and J are TRBV10-3 and TRBJ1-2; no clear D gene. This TCR was recovered from a woman aged 40 to 50 in good health and CMV-seropositive. Sequencing was carried out using PBMCs. The CDR3 region has the DNA TGTGCCATCAGTGAGTCGGAGGGAATCTATGGCTACACCTTC. It encodes CAISESEGIYGYTF.